These T cell receptor beta chains were read from a single sample in a study of blood T cell repertoires in COVID-19. Libraries were prepared by immunoSEQ multiplex PCR; TCRdb keeps only in-frame clonotypes and omits some of them. The repertoire holds 240,000 or so clones, 82% seen once, with roughly an eighth in the top ten. The sample comprised peripheral blood. The receptors derive from an older woman with active or convalescent COVID-19. Both conserved end residues are part of each CDR3. Size tells how often a clone was seen (once, few, many) or the class of an expanded clone, and some rows leave it out.

clone_size,v_call,j_call,cdr3_aa
few,TRBV5-1,TRBJ1-3,CASSFDAGYSGNTIYF
once,TRBV7-3,TRBJ1-6,CASSLRGASYNSPLHF
NA,TRBV19,TRBJ1-6,CASSAQQVYNSPLHF
NA,TRBV11-2,TRBJ2-3,CASSLRLAGGADTQYF
once,TRBV18,TRBJ2-5,CASSPRGGPQETQYF
few,TRBV7-6,TRBJ2-2,CASSSRAGLNTGELFF
NA,TRBV4-1,TRBJ1-5,CASSQGGQGRGQPQHF
NA,TRBV7-8,TRBJ2-3,CASSFLSTSGGTDTQYF
few,TRBV3-1/TRBV3-2,TRBJ2-3,CASSQYTSGDPDTQYF
NA,TRBV3-1/TRBV3-2,TRBJ2-4,CASSQDLQGFLIAKNIQYF
NA,TRBV6-5,TRBJ2-1,CASRPRTGPYNEQFF
NA,TRBV28,TRBJ1-5,CASSRGQLNQPQHF
NA,TRBV7-2,TRBJ2-4,CASSRDRGQIAKNIQYF
NA,TRBV5-4,TRBJ1-1,CASSFNRAATEAFF
NA,TRBV11-2,TRBJ2-5,CASSLDSLVQETQYF
NA,TRBV7-6,TRBJ1-2,CASSTGQGKGYTF
NA,TRBV9,TRBJ1-2,CASSTLGGVGYGYTF
NA,TRBV3-1/TRBV3-2,TRBJ2-2,CASGGGAIGELFF
few,TRBV7-9,TRBJ1-5,CASSLMGGDQPQHF
NA,TRBV4-3,TRBJ1-6,CASSLSRQGNSPLHF
NA,TRBV12-1,TRBJ2-7,CASPPFRDRQYEQYF
few,TRBV5-6,TRBJ1-2,CASSLYGYGYTF